Listed here is a single T cell receptor beta chain. There is no known antigen for this receptor. One base away there is no much larger clone; base qualities are not given. The collaborating institutions used their own protocols to collect whole blood in K2EDTA tubes. For TCRbeta analysis, collaborator samples were shipped as frozen whole blood, as isolated PBMCs, or as DNA extracted from either sample type. The CDR3 holds 15 amino acids from the cysteine to the phenylalanine. The entry retains the CDR3 DNA only, 45 bases that are in frame from base 1. Looking up the germline V gene yields CDR1 WSHSY and CDR2 SAAADI. V ends up 6 bases short and J 5 bases short, with an unmatched junction base count of 5. TCRbeta CDR3 regions were amplified from genomic DNA by means of the immunoSEQ Assay, a bias-controlled multiplex PCR. The paper's processing steps were these. Nucleated cell counts per sample were estimated from amplification of reference gene primers within the assay. To quantify the absolute abundance of each unique TCRbeta CDR3 rearrangement, sequence reads were collapsed and filtered. For each sample, productive Simpson clonality was calculated as the square root of Simpson's diversity index over productive rearrangements. The table comes from immuneACCESS by way of TCRdb, which keeps in-frame sequences with V and J called. Part of the clones is missing from these tables; in studies checked, under half for an unresolved V gene and the rest for unknown reasons. The DNA gave D and trimming, while V, J and clone size come from that table. The sample has approximately 160,000 clones on record, around 74% of them singletons. The ten largest clones take up more than 3.5% of the sample.

These data come from a study of blood T cell repertoires in COVID-19 (dated by TCRdb to between 2020 and 2021). About the study as a whole: Samples covering the acute and convalescent phases of COVID-19 were provided by collaborators in the United States, Italy and Spain. The repertoires were released in a freely available public database intended as a resource for research on the immune response to SARS-CoV-2. Deeply sampled blood TCRbeta repertoires from subjects exposed to, actively infected with, or recovered from COVID-19 were included in the dataset. HLA class I and class II types, where available, came from metadata supplied by the sample provider rather than from assay-based typing. The prospective study material was composed of cDNA or gDNA derived from T cells, B-cell-depleted T cells, or PBMCs. The samples were drawn from two sources: the first 160 participants of the ongoing ImmuneRACE study, and 1,000 to 1,500 subjects contributed by 6 global collaborators. Sample metadata almost always included a de-identified subject ID, COVID-19 status, age in years and sex. The full study reports these points: Clinical and demographic metadata were provided uncurated, with the amount varying by source and participant.

The receptor was isolated from a woman of 80 years or more with acute or convalescent COVID-19. The V gene is TRBV10-2 and the J gene is TRBJ2-1; the central 12 bases match TRBD2. Sequencing was carried out using peripheral blood. In nucleotides, the sequence is TGCGCCAGCAGGCAGACTAGCGGGGGCCACAATGAGCAGTTCTTC. It translates to CASRQTSGGHNEQFF.